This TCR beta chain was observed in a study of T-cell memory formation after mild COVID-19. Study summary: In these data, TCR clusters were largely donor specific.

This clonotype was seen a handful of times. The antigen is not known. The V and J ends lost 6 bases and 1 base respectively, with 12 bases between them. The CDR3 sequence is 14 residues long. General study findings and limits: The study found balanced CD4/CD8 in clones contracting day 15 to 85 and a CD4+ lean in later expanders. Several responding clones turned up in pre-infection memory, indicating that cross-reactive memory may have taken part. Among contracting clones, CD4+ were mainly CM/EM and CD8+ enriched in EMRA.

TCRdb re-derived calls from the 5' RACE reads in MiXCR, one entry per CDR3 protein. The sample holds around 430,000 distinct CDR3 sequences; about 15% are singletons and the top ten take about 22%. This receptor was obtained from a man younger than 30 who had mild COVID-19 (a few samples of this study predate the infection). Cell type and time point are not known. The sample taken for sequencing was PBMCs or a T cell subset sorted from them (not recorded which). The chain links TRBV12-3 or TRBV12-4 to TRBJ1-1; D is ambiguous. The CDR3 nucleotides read TGTGCCAGCAGCCTACAAGAGGGGAACACTGAAGCTTTCTTT. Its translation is CASSLQEGNTEAFF.